This T cell receptor beta chain derives from a study of T cells in Graves' hyperthyroidism and ophthalmopathy. Graves' hyperthyroidism without ophthalmopathy progression within 18 months was termed stable. Diagnoses were made from clinical symptoms, serum measures (thyroxine and TRAb), thyroid ultrasound and orbital computed tomography. This clonotype was seen repeatedly, ten times or more. The length of the CDR3 is 14 residues. V was shortened by 6 bases and J by 6 bases, with 21 bases between the two germline ends. CDR1 and CDR2 from the germline V gene are DFQATT and SNEGSKA (reference sequence). RNA transcripts yielded amplified TCR beta CDR3 regions. TCR CDR3 regions were first amplified by RT-PCR with HTBI primers. TCRdb reprocessed the multiplex PCR reads via MiXCR and lists one record per CDR3 protein. In the table there are some 460,000 distinct CDR3 sequences, 15% to 19% of which are singletons.

Sample: blood. The chain recombines TRBV20-1 with TRBJ2-7; no clear D gene. The TCR sequence derives from a woman younger than 30 with Graves' hyperthyroidism. CDR3 protein: CSAIPLGSDREQYF. As DNA, the CDR3 is TGCAGTGCCATACCTTTAGGAAGCGATCGCGAGCAGTACTTC.